The rows below give T cell receptor beta chains drawn from one sample of a study of shared clonotypes between healthy human individuals. Profiling relied on immunoSEQ multiplex PCR, and the TCRdb table lists in-frame clones only, not all of them. The sample lists around 700,000 clones, around four fifths occurring once. Sequencing used memory CD4+ T cells sorted from blood. These receptors were obtained from a woman under 40 in good health. CDR3s leave out the opening cysteine and the closing phenylalanine or tryptophan. Fields, in order: J gene, V gene, CDR3 protein.

j_call: TRBJ2-7; v_call: TRBV6-5; cdr3_aa: ASSSPFSGSGEQY
j_call: TRBJ1-1; v_call: TRBV4-1; cdr3_aa: ASSQEVGTRAF
j_call: TRBJ1-2; v_call: TRBV28; cdr3_aa: ASSLGPGGYT
j_call: TRBJ2-7; v_call: TRBV5-1; cdr3_aa: ASRDFSYEQY
j_call: TRBJ2-5; v_call: TRBV4-1; cdr3_aa: ASSQGGFETQY
j_call: TRBJ2-1; v_call: TRBV7-3; cdr3_aa: ASSPNPHNEQF
j_call: TRBJ2-1; v_call: TRBV4-1; cdr3_aa: ASSQVDLLTYNEQF
j_call: TRBJ2-3; v_call: TRBV7-3; cdr3_aa: ASSLGFADRSDTQY
j_call: TRBJ2-7; v_call: TRBV15; cdr3_aa: ATSRAPIPGPRDMQY
j_call: TRBJ1-1; v_call: TRBV19; cdr3_aa: ASTLNTEAF
j_call: TRBJ1-5; v_call: TRBV16; cdr3_aa: ASSQIQGSNQPQH
j_call: TRBJ1-4; v_call: TRBV21-1; cdr3_aa: ASSKEVDSPNEKLF
j_call: TRBJ2-1; v_call: TRBV6-1; cdr3_aa: ASSELRNEQF
j_call: TRBJ1-2; v_call: TRBV6-5; cdr3_aa: ASSSQGALGYT
j_call: TRBJ1-5; v_call: TRBV7-2; cdr3_aa: ASSLYGSNQPQH
j_call: TRBJ1-3; v_call: TRBV4-1; cdr3_aa: ASSQERGWENTIY
j_call: TRBJ2-7; v_call: TRBV28; cdr3_aa: ASSPPRQGSGEQY
j_call: TRBJ2-1; v_call: TRBV28; cdr3_aa: ASSLTVRNEQF
j_call: TRBJ2-5; v_call: TRBV5-1; cdr3_aa: ASSFSDYRGRETQY
j_call: TRBJ2-7; v_call: TRBV6-4; cdr3_aa: ASRGGKRGTYEQY
j_call: TRBJ2-2; v_call: TRBV4-1; cdr3_aa: ASSQPGQGSGELF
j_call: TRBJ2-7; v_call: TRBV29-1; cdr3_aa: SGGTTGGQY
j_call: TRBJ2-7; v_call: TRBV6-1; cdr3_aa: ASSESTGPLGEQY
j_call: TRBJ1-5; v_call: TRBV4-2; cdr3_aa: ASSLKPDRGNQPQH
j_call: TRBJ2-4; v_call: TRBV27; cdr3_aa: ASSLGGLAKNIQY
j_call: TRBJ2-3; v_call: TRBV7-9; cdr3_aa: ASSLTSGRATDTQY
j_call: TRBJ1-1; v_call: TRBV30; cdr3_aa: AWSRTGTGNTEAF
j_call: TRBJ2-6; v_call: TRBV11-1; cdr3_aa: ASSLRYAGGTGANVLT
j_call: TRBJ1-3; v_call: TRBV7-9; cdr3_aa: ASSKRTMPGNTIY
j_call: TRBJ2-7; v_call: TRBV11-2; cdr3_aa: ASSLTSGRAIEQY
j_call: TRBJ2-5; v_call: TRBV11-2; cdr3_aa: ASSLGGDSRSQTQY
j_call: TRBJ2-6; v_call: TRBV18; cdr3_aa: ASSPKVLFGSGANVLT
j_call: TRBJ1-2; v_call: TRBV7-2; cdr3_aa: ASSHYVRRTNYGYT
j_call: TRBJ2-7; v_call: TRBV6-5; cdr3_aa: ASSFLAGFYEQY
j_call: TRBJ1-5; v_call: TRBV28; cdr3_aa: ASRLDRGGNQPQH
j_call: TRBJ2-1; v_call: TRBV27; cdr3_aa: ASSLAGEGWADNEQF
j_call: TRBJ2-6; v_call: TRBV27; cdr3_aa: ASSFWGPGANVLT
j_call: TRBJ1-1; v_call: TRBV2; cdr3_aa: ASRDRGRTMNTEAF
j_call: TRBJ2-6; v_call: TRBV2; cdr3_aa: ASSEIPGDFSGANVLT
j_call: TRBJ1-2; v_call: TRBV7-9; cdr3_aa: ASSIGMLAYYGYT
j_call: TRBJ1-1; v_call: TRBV29-1; cdr3_aa: SVSVTGNTEAF
j_call: TRBJ1-1; v_call: TRBV20-1; cdr3_aa: SARGGWKAF
j_call: TRBJ2-7; v_call: TRBV28; cdr3_aa: ASSLWLAGALSYEQY
j_call: TRBJ1-1; v_call: TRBV6-1; cdr3_aa: ASSEAWTGQSEAF
j_call: TRBJ2-7; v_call: TRBV7-2; cdr3_aa: ASTIDTVVYEQY